This T cell receptor (beta chain) was observed in a study of regulatory T cells in long-lasting Graves disease. Study outcomes and limitations: Newly diagnosed Graves' patients had higher TCR diversity than persistent ones.

Arm-PCR of CDR3 regions and iRepertoire HTBI primers were the basis on which TCR beta libraries were built. From the multiplex PCR reads, TCRdb called clonotypes with MiXCR, one entry per CDR3 protein. The repertoire has roughly 380,000 distinct CDR3 sequences, around 17% of them found once; the top ten carry roughly 27%. This clonotype was found many times. The antigen is not known. The CDR3 sequence is 18 residues long. Per the germline V gene, CDR1 is MNHEY and CDR2 is SVGEGT. Trimming took 5 bases from V and 0 from J; bases not matched to a gene: 14. Documented time point: newly diagnosed GD, antithyroid drugs for less than 3 months. RNA from PBMCs was the source of the TCR library. These data were also filed under a second study, of T cells in Graves' hyperthyroidism and ophthalmopathy. That source adds: HTBI primers were the set used in a first-round RT-PCR of the TCR CDR3.

The clonotype was recovered from a man between 40 and 49 years old with Graves disease. The chain is built from TRBV6-2 or TRBV6-3 and TRBJ2-7; 9 bases are shared with TRBD1. Sample: peripheral blood mononuclear cells (PBMCs), taken at new diagnosis, from a patient treated with antithyroid drugs. The CDR3: CASSEAFSGQGYSYEQYF. The CDR3 region has the DNA TGTGCCAGCAGTGAAGCGTTTTCGGGACAGGGATACTCCTACGAGCAGTACTTC.